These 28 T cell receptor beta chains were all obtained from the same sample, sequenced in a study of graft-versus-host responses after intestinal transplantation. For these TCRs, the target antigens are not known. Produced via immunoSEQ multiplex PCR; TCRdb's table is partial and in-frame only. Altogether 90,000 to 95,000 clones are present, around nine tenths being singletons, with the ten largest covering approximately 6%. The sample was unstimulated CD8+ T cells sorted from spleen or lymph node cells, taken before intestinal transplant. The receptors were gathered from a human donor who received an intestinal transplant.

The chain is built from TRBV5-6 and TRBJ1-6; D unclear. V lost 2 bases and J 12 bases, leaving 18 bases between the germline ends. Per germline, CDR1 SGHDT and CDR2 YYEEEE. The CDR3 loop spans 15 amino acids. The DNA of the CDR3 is TGTGCCAGCAGCTTCCCCGAGACGTCAAGAGGACCCCTCCACTTT. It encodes CASSFPETSRGPLHF.

The CDR3 bases are TGCGCCAGCAGCTCCATTGACACCGGGGAGCTGTTTTTT. Protein product: CASSSIDTGELFF. The chain joins TRBV4-1 to TRBJ2-2; D uncertain. This CDR3 has 13 amino acids. Germline V CDR1 and CDR2: MGHRA, YSYEKL. The germline V and J ends were trimmed by 5 bases and 3 bases, with 7 bases remaining between them.

Here the CDR3 DNA reads TGTGCCAGCAGCCCACGGACAGGTAACAATGAGCAGTTCTTC. It encodes CASSPRTGNNEQFF. The rearrangement joins TRBV13 to TRBJ2-1; 7 positions agree with TRBD1. V shed 5 bases and J 5 bases; nucleotides not matched to a gene: 6. This CDR3 has 14 residues. Germline CDR1 PRHDT, CDR2 FYEKMQ (reference sequence).

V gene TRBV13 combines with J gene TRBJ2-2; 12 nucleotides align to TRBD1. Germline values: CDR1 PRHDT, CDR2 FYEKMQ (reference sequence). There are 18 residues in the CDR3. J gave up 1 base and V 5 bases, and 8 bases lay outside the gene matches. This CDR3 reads CASSEGTGGARNTGELFF. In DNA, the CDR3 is TGTGCCAGCAGCGAAGGGACAGGGGGCGCGCGGAACACCGGGGAGCTGTTTTTT.

This CDR3 is CASSLVFARNYGYTF. The CDR3 DNA reads TGTGCCAGCAGTTTAGTCTTCGCACGGAACTATGGCTACACCTTC. V and J are TRBV28 and TRBJ1-2; D call uncertain. V was cut by 2 bases and J by 2 bases, with 12 bases left in between. This CDR3 has 15 residues. CDR1 and CDR2 (germline): MDHEN, SYDVKM.

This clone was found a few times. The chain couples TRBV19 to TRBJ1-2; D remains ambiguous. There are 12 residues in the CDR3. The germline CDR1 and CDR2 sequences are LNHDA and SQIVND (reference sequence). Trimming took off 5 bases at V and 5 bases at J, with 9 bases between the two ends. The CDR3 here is CASSVSVYGYTF. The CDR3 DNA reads TGTGCCAGTAGTGTTTCAGTATATGGCTACACCTTC.

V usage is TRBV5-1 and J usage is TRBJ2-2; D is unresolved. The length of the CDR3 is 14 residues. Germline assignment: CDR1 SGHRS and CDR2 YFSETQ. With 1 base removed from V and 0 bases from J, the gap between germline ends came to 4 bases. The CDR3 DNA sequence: TGCGCCAGCAGCTTGCGGGCGAACACCGGGGAGCTGTTTTTT. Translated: CASSLRANTGELFF.

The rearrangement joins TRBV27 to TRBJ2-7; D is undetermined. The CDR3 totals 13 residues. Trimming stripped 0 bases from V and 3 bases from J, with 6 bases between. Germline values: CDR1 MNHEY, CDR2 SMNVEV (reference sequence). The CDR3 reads CASSLSESYEQYF. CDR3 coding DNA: TGTGCCAGCAGTTTATCGGAGAGCTACGAGCAGTACTTC.

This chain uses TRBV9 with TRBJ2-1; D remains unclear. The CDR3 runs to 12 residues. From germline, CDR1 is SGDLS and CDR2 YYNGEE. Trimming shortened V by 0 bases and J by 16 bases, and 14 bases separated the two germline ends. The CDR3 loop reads CASSVEGSAPFF. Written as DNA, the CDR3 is TGTGCCAGCAGCGTAGAGGGCAGTGCCCCATTCTTC.

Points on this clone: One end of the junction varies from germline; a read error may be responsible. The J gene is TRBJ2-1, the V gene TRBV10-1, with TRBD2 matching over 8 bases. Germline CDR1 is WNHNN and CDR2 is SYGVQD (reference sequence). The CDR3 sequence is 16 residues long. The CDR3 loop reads CAGSEETGLGYNEQFF. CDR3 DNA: TGCGCCGGCAGTGAGGAAACGGGACTAGGATACAATGAGCAGTTCTTC.

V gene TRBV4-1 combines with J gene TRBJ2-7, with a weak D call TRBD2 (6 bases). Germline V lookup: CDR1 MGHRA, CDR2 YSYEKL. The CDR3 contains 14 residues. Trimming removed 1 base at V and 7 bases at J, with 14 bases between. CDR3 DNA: TGCGCCAGCAGCCAAGTTGGTGGGACTGGGGAGCAGTACTTC. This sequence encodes CASSQVGGTGEQYF.

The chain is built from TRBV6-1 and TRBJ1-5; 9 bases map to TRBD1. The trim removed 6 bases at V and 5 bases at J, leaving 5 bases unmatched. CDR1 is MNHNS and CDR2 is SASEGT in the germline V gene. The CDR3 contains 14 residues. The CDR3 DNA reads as TGTGCCAGCAGCTGGGGACAGGGCGATCAGCCCCAGCATTTT. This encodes CASSWGQGDQPQHF.

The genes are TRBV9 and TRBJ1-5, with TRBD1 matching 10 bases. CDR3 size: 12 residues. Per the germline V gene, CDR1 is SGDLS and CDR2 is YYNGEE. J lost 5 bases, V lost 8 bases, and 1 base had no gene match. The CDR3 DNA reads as TGTGCCAGTGGGACAGGGGATCAGCCCCAGCATTTT. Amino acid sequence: CASGTGDQPQHF.

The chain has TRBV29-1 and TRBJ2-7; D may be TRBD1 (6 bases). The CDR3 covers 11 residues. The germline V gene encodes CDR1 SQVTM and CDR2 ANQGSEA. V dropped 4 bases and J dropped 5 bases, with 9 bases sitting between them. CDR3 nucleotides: TGCAGCGTTGCAGGGGATGACGAGCAGTACTTC. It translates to CSVAGDDEQYF.

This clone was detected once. The CDR3 coding sequence is TGCGCCAGCAGCCATGATGAGGTCATCTATAATTCACCCCTCCACTTT. This translates into CASSHDEVIYNSPLHF. The J gene is TRBJ1-6, the V gene TRBV4-1; D remains ambiguous. CDR3 length equals 16 residues. Per germline, CDR1 MGHRA and CDR2 YSYEKL. Trimming left V 3 bases short and J 3 bases short, with 12 bases between.

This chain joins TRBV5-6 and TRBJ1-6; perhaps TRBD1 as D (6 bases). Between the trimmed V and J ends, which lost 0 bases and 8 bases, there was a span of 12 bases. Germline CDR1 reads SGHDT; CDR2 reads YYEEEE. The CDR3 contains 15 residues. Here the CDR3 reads CASSLDRALHSPLHF. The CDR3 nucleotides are TGTGCCAGCAGCTTGGACAGGGCCCTGCATTCACCCCTCCACTTT.

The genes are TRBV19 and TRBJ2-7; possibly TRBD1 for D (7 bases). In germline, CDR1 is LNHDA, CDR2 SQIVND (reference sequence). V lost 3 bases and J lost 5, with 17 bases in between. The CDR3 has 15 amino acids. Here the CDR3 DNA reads TGTGCCAGTAGTATTGAGCCAGGGGGGTCCCACGAGCAGTACTTC. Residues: CASSIEPGGSHEQYF.

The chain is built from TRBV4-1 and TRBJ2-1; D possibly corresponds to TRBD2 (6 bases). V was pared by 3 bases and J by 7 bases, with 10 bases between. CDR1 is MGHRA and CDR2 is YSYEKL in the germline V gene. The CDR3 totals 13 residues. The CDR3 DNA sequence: TGCGCCAGCAGCCACGCCCGGGAGAATGAGCAGTTCTTC. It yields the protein CASSHARENEQFF.

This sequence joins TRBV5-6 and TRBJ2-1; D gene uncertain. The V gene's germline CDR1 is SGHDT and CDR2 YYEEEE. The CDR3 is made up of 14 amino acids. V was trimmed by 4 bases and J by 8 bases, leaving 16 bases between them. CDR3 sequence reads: CASSILRAVHEQFF. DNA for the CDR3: TGTGCCAGCAGCATATTACGGGCCGTCCATGAGCAGTTCTTC.

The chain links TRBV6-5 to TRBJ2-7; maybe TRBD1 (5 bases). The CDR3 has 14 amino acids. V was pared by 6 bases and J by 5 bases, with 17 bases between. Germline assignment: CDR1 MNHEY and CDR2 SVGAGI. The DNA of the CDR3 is TGTGCCAGCAGCCCCAGGGTACCGTACGACGAGCAGTACTTC. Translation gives CASSPRVPYDEQYF.

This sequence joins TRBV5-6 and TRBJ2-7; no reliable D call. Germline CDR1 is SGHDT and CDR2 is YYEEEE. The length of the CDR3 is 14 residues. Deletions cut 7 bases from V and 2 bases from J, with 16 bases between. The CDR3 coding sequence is TGTGCCAGCGCGGCGACCCCCGGCACCTACGAGCAGTACTTC. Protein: CASAATPGTYEQYF.

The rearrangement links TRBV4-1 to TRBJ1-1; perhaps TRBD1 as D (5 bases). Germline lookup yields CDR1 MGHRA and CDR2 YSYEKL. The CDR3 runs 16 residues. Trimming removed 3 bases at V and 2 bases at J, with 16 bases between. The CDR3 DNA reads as TGCGCCAGCAGCCAGGCGGGGGGGAGCCTAAACACTGAAGCTTTCTTT. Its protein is CASSQAGGSLNTEAFF.

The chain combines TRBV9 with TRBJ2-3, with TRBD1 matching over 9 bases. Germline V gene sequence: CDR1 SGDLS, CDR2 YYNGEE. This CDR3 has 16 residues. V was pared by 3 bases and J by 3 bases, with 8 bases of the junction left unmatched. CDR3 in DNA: TGTGCCAGCAGCGCCTACAGGGGGCTGGGTACAGATACGCAGTATTTT. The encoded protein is CASSAYRGLGTDTQYF.

CDR3 DNA sequence: TGTGCCAGCAGAGGGACAGGGCATAGCACAGATACGCAGTATTTT. This gives the protein CASRGTGHSTDTQYF. The chain links TRBV2 to TRBJ2-3, with 9 bases matching TRBD1. This CDR3 spans 15 amino acids. Germline loops: CDR1 SNHLY, CDR2 FYNNEI. V trimming: 6 bases; J trimming: 0 bases; junction bases outside the gene matches: 4.

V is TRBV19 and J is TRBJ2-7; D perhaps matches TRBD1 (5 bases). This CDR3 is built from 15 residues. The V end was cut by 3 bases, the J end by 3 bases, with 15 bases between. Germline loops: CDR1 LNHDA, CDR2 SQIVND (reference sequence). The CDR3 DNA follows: TGTGCCAGTAGTATTGTGGTGGGCAGGGACTACGAGCAGTACTTC. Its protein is CASSIVVGRDYEQYF.

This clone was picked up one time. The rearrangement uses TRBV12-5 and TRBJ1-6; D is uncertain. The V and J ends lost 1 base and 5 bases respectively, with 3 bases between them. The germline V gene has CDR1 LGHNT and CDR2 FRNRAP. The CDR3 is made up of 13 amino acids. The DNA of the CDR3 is TGTGCTAGTGGTTTGGGGGATAATTCACCCCTCCACTTT. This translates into CASGLGDNSPLHF.

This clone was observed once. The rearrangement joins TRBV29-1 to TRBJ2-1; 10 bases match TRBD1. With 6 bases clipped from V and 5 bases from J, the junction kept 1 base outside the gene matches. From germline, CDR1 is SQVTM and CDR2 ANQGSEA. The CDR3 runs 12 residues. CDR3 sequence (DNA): TGCAGCGTGGACAGGGGGGACAATGAGCAGTTCTTC. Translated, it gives CSVDRGDNEQFF.

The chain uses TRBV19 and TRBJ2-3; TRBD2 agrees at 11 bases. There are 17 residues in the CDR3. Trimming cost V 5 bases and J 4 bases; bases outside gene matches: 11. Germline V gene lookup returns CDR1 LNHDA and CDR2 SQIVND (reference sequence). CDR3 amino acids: CASSRVIAGGGADTQYF. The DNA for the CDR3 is TGTGCCAGTAGTCGGGTAATAGCGGGGGGGGGCGCAGATACGCAGTATTTT. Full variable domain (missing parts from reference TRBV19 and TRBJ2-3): DGGITQSPKYLFRKEGQNVTLSCEQNLNHDAMYWYRQDPGQGLRLIYYSQIVNDFQKGDIAEGYSVSREKKESFPLTVTSAQKNPTAFYLCASSRVIAGGGADTQYFGPGTRLTVL.